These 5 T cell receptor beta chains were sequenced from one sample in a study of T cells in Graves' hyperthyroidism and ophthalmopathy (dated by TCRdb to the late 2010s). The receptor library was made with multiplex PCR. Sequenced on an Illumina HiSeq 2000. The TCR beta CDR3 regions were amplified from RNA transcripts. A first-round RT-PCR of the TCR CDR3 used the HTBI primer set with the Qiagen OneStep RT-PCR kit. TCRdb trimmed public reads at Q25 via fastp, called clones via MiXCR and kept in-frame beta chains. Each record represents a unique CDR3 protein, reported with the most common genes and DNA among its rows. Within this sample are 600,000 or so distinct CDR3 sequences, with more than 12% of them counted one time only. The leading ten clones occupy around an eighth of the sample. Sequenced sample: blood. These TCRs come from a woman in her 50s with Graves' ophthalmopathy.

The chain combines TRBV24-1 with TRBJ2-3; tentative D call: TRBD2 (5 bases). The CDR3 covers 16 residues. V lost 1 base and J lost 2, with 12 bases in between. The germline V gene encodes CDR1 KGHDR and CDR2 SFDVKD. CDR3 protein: CATSDFGGPTTDTQYF. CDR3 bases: TGTGCCACCAGTGATTTTGGCGGGCCGACCACAGATACGCAGTATTTT.

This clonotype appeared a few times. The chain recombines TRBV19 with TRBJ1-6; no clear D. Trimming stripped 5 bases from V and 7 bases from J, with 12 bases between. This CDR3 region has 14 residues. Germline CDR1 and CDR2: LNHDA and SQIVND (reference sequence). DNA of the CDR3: TGTGCCAGTAGTGCAGACGGAGTAAATTCACCCCTCCACTTT. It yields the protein CASSADGVNSPLHF.

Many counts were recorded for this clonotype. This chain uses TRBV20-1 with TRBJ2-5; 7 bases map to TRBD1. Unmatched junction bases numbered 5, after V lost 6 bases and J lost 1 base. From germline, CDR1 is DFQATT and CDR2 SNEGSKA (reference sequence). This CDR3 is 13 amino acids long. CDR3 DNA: TGCAGTGCACCCCGGACAGGCCAAGAGACCCAGTACTTC. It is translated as CSAPRTGQETQYF.

The CDR3 is CASSLVAASGKGGEQFF. The DNA of the CDR3 is TGTGCCAGCAGCTTAGTTGCGGCTAGCGGGAAAGGCGGTGAGCAGTTCTTC. The V gene is TRBV11-2, the J gene TRBJ2-1, with 9 bases that match TRBD2. The CDR3 has 17 residues. CDR1 and CDR2 (germline): SGHAT, FQNNGV. Trimming removed 1 base from V and 9 bases from J; junction bases left unmatched: 13.

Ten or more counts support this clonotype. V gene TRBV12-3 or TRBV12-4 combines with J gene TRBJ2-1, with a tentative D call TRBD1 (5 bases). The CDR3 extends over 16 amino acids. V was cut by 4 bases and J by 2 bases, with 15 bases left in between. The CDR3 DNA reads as TGTGCCAGCAGTTATGACAGCTCCCAGGCCTACAATGAGCAGTTCTTC. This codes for CASSYDSSQAYNEQFF.